Listed below are T cell receptor beta chains from one sample, sequenced in a study of blood T cell repertoires in COVID-19. Generated by immunoSEQ multiplex PCR, the TCRdb table keeps only in-frame clones and is missing some. The repertoire has about 170,000 clones, around 82% of them found once; the top ten carry approximately 2%. Sequencing was done on a sample of peripheral blood. The receptor source for this set is a woman aged 80 or over with acute or convalescent COVID-19. Both conserved end residues are part of each CDR3. The D gene is left open where the match is weak. Clone size, where shown, is once, few, many, or a class for clones that have expanded.

>.|TRBJ2-2|once|TRBV19
TGTGCCAGTAGTATGCGGACACCGAGTCTTTCCGGGGAGCTGTTTTTT
CASSMRTPSLSGELFF
>TRBD2|TRBJ2-1|.|TRBV6-2/TRBV6-3
TGTGCCAGCAGTTACGGGGGTCTGGGAGGGAAGAATGAGCAGTTCTTC
CASSYGGLGGKNEQFF
>.|TRBJ2-2|.|TRBV5-6
TGTGCCAGCAGCCCCGAACCATTAGGCGGCACCGGGGAGCTGTTTTTT
CASSPEPLGGTGELFF
>.|TRBJ1-5|.|TRBV28
TGTGCCAGCGCAGACGGACTCAATCAGCCCCAGCATTTT
CASADGLNQPQHF
>TRBD2|TRBJ2-1|.|TRBV20-1
TGCAGTGCTAGTAGTCGGCTAGCGGGATTAAATAGTGGGCAGTTCTTC
CSASSRLAGLNSGQFF
>.|TRBJ1-6|.|TRBV24-1
TGTGCCACCAGTGATTTGCATCTCCTCAGTAATTCACCCCTCCACTTT
CATSDLHLLSNSPLHF
>TRBD2|TRBJ2-3|.|TRBV7-6
TGTGCCAGCAGCTGGGGACTAGCGACTTACACAGATACGCAGTATTTT
CASSWGLATYTDTQYF
>TRBD1|TRBJ1-4|.|TRBV15
TGTGCCACCAGCAGGGGGGCGCCGGGACAGGGGGCTGGAAAACTGTTTTTT
CATSRGAPGQGAGKLFF
>.|TRBJ1-3|.|TRBV28
TGTGCCAGCGTGGAGGGACCCCAATTTAGAAACACCATATATTTT
CASVEGPQFRNTIYF
>TRBD2|TRBJ2-1|few|TRBV3-1/TRBV3-2
TGTGCCAGCAGCCAAACCCTCTTGGGACTAGCGGGGGTATACAATGAGCAGTTCTTC
CASSQTLLGLAGVYNEQFF
>TRBD1|TRBJ2-3|once|TRBV7-3
TGTGCCAGCAGTTCCGGACAGGATAGCACAGATACGCAGTATTTT
CASSSGQDSTDTQYF
>TRBD1|TRBJ1-3|once|TRBV11-2
TGTGCCAGCCAAGGGGGGACAGGCCAAAACTCTGGAAACACCATATATTTT
CASQGGTGQNSGNTIYF
>TRBD2|TRBJ2-7|.|TRBV5-6
TGTGCCAGCAGCTTTTATAGCGGGGGTTACTCCTACGAGCAGTACTTC
CASSFYSGGYSYEQYF
>.|TRBJ2-1|.|TRBV20-1
TGCAGTGCTAGAGGGGCCCCTGAGCAGTTCTTC
CSARGAPEQFF
>.|TRBJ1-5|few|TRBV24-1
TGTGCCACCAGTGATTACCCCCCGGGGAATCAGCCCCAGCATTTT
CATSDYPPGNQPQHF
>TRBD1|TRBJ2-2|.|TRBV5-4
TGTGCCAGCAGCCTAGACAGGGGGAACACCGGGGAGCTGTTTTTT
CASSLDRGNTGELFF
>TRBD1|TRBJ2-7|.|TRBV19
TGTGCCAGTGCAAGGGGACAGCTCTCCTACGAGCAGTACTTC
CASARGQLSYEQYF
>.|TRBJ1-5|.|TRBV21-1
TGTGCCAGCAGCAAACCCAGGGACAGGACTCATCAGCCCCAGCATTTT
CASSKPRDRTHQPQHF
>.|TRBJ2-7|.|TRBV4-1
TGCGCCAGCAGCCAAGATGTTCCAGGGCCGCTAGCCTACGAGCAGTACTTC
CASSQDVPGPLAYEQYF
>.|TRBJ1-1|.|TRBV11-1
TGTGCCAGCAGCTTACAGAGGGCGGTGAACACTGAAGCTTTCTTT
CASSLQRAVNTEAFF